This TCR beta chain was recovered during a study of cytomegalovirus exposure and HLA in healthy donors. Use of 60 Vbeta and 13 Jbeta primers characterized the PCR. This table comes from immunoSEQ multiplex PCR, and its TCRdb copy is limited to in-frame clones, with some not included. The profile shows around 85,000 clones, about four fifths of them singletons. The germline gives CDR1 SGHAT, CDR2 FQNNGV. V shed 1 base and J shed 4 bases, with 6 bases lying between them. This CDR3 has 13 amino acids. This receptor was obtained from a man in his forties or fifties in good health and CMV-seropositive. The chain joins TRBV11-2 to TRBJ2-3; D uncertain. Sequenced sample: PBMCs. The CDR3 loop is CASSLARSDTQYF. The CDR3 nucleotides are TGTGCCAGCAGCTTAGCGAGGTCAGATACGCAGTATTTT.